This T cell receptor beta chain was found in a study of cytotoxic CD8 clonotypes in ibrutinib-treated CLL listed by TCRdb under 2021. The study in broad terms: The cohort was composed of 11 relapsed/refractory and roughly 16 treatment-naive patients; IGHV unmutated status was identified in 17 patients. Partial responses were observed in about 25 patients and complete responses in 2; after a median follow-up of 68 months, remission was maintained in roughly 14 patients and progression was observed in approximately 12. Response samples were obtained after a median of approximately twelve months of treatment, with a range of about 6 to 36 months. On average, each sample yielded roughly 260,000 productive templates and tens of thousands of productive rearrangements. Of the 70 to 90 people in the trial, about two dozen had longitudinal samples available. Cryopreserved peripheral blood mononuclear cells were collected at three points: before therapy, at response, and at either sustained remission or disease progression. All remission and progressive disease samples were collected while patients were still receiving ibrutinib. What the research found in general, with its limitations: Baseline clonality exceeded that of age-matched healthy donors and correlated strongly with circulating CD8+ T-cell counts. An increase in clonality was observed at ibrutinib response, with clonality remaining stable during sustained remission and falling back toward baseline at progression. Sustained-remission and progressing patients did not have matched sampling times, and lymph node repertoires were not examined. Public clonotypes were found to be uncommon and were observed to contract or remain stable during treatment; the increase in clonality was shown to reflect expansion of private clonotypes at ibrutinib response.

About this clone itself: Its antigen specificity is not known. Base qualities were left out, and no much larger clone turns up one base away.

Per the germline V gene, MGHDK is the CDR1 and SYGVNS is the CDR2. The CDR3 numbers 14 residues from cysteine through phenylalanine. CDR3 DNA is the only sequence kept; it has 42 bases, read in frame from the first base. V sheds 1 base and J sheds 2 bases, leaving 8 bases between their ends. A MiSeq instrument was used for deep resolution sequencing, which targeted depths ranging from 1 in 1 million up to 1 in 200,000 T cells, with coverage averaging 10x for each clonotype. TCR beta libraries were generated with the immunoSEQ hsTCRB Kit. The original pipeline was this. The data were analyzed with ImmunoSEQ Analyzer and ImmunoSEQ Data Assistant, and V, D and J gene assignments followed IMGT definitions. Clonality, which ranges from 0 to 1, was calculated by subtracting the normalized Shannon entropy of productive rearrangement frequencies from one. Only overrepresented clonotypes making up at least 0.05% of each patient's repertoire were included in the public clonotype analysis. Thirteen age-matched healthy donor repertoires from immuneACCESS were used as controls for clonality. TCRdb carries this immuneACCESS record with in-frame sequences only. Its versions omit some clonotypes, under half of them owing to an unresolved V gene in the studies checked, with the rest unexplained. V, J and clone size were drawn from that table, and D and trimming were deduced from the DNA. The sample data list tens of thousands of clones, and 60% to 80% of these were observed just once. Together, the top ten hold approximately 12% of the sample.

The time point label corresponds to: approximately 11 months on ibrutinib. Approximately 2 micrograms of genomic DNA were extracted from cryopreserved PBMCs for TCR beta library preparation. Longitudinal blood samples from CLL patients on ibrutinib monotherapy were analyzed using high-throughput TCR beta sequencing. The patients took part in an open-label, single-center phase 2 trial of ibrutinib monotherapy. The chain couples TRBV25-1 to TRBJ2-5, with no D gene named confidently. This receptor was taken from a human donor with chronic lymphocytic leukemia. The sample in question was PBMCs, obtained after 12 months of ibrutinib treatment. The DNA sequence follows: TGTGCCAGCAGTGAATTTCGAGGACAAGAGACCCAGTACTTC. Protein translation: CASSEFRGQETQYF.